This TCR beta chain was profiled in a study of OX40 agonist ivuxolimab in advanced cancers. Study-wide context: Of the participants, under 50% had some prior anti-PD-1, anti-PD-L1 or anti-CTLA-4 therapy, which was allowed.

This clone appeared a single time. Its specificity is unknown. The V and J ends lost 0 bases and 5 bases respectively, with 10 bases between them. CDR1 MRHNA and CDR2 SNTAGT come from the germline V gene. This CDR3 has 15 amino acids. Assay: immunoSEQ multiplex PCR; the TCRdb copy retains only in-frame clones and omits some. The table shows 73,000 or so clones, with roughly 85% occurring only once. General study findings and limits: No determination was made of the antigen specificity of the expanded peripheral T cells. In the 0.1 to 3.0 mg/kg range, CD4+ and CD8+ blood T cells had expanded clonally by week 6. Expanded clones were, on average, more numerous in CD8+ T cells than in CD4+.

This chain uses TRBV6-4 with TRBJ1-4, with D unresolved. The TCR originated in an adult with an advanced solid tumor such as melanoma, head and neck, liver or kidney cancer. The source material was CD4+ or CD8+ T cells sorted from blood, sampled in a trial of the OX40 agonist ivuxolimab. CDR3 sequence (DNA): TGTGCCAGCAGTGACTCGGCAGGTACCAATGAAAAACTGTTTTTT. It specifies CASSDSAGTNEKLFF.